This TCR beta chain was profiled in a study of blood T cells in healthy people across ages. The use of a sample-barcoded 5' primer and a J-beta primer mix characterized a second PCR of about 7 to 12 cycles. TCRdb called the 5' RACE reads again in MiXCR, with one record for every CDR3 protein. The table includes about 620,000 distinct CDR3 sequences, over 40% detected once. This clonotype was counted a few times. This sequence may be a read error, since a much larger clone differs from it by one base. The CDR3 has 16 amino acids. Germline assignment: CDR1 LGHNA and CDR2 YNFKEQ. The origin of this receptor is a woman of 80 years or more in good health. Sequences were obtained from blood. This chain uses TRBV4-2 with TRBJ2-1; TRBD1 is a possible D gene (6 bases). The DNA end is more similar to TRBJ2-7, so the J call may be wrong. The CDR3: CASSPYRVNTYNEQYF. In nucleotides, the CDR3 is TGTGCCAGCAGCCCCTACAGGGTTAACACCTACAATGAGCAGTACTTC.